Listed below are T cell receptor beta chains from one sample, sequenced in a study of PD-1 blockade in classical Hodgkin lymphoma. Measured with immunoSEQ multiplex PCR; TCRdb has only the in-frame clones, and not every one. The repertoire includes 25,000 to 30,000 clones, 70% to 90% of them detected once, and roughly 22% sits in the top ten. Specimen: peripheral blood mononuclear cells (PBMCs), collected before the second cycle of nivolumab. The receptors shown here come from a human donor with classical Hodgkin lymphoma. Each CDR3 is given with its conserved first and last residue. The D gene is left open where the match is weak. The size entry is marked missing in some rows and otherwise reads once, few, many or a size class.

TRBV6-1,-,once,TRBJ1-2,CASSRGSSSYGYTF,TGTGCCAGCAGTCGAGGGAGTTCTTCTTATGGCTACACCTTC
TRBV7-8,TRBD1,-,TRBJ1-1,CASSLEAPQGATEAFF,TGTGCCAGCAGCTTAGAGGCCCCACAGGGGGCGACTGAAGCTTTCTTT
TRBV19,TRBD1,-,TRBJ1-2,CASRGHDYGYTF,TGTGCCAGCAGGGGGCATGACTATGGCTACACCTTC
TRBV7-9,TRBD1,once,TRBJ1-2,CASSAPGQSSDGYTF,TGTGCCAGCAGCGCGCCGGGACAGAGCTCGGATGGCTACACCTTC
TRBV6-6,TRBD1,once,TRBJ2-7,CASSYSGQGARQYF,TGTGCCAGCAGTTACTCCGGACAGGGGGCGAGACAGTACTTC
TRBV25-1,TRBD1,-,TRBJ1-6,CASSDVQGAKSPLHF,TGTGCCAGCAGTGACGTTCAGGGGGCGAAGTCACCCCTCCACTTT
TRBV30,-,few,TRBJ2-4,CAWTDLHRAKNIQYF,TGTGCCTGGACTGACCTCCACAGAGCCAAAAACATTCAGTACTTC
TRBV28,TRBD1,-,TRBJ1-2,CASRDRGQDIYGYTF,TGTGCCAGCAGAGACAGGGGACAGGATATTTATGGCTACACCTTC
TRBV4-1,-,-,TRBJ1-5,CASSQDSRLGQPQHF,TGCGCCAGCAGCCAAGATTCCCGATTGGGTCAGCCCCAGCATTTT
TRBV4-3,-,-,TRBJ1-2,CASSQERARVYGYTF,TGCGCCAGCAGCCAAGAAAGGGCCAGGGTGTATGGCTACACCTTC
TRBV5-5,-,medium-sized,TRBJ1-4,CASSFRPGAEKLFF,TGTGCCAGCAGCTTCCGCCCGGGGGCTGAAAAACTGTTTTTT
TRBV6-5,-,once,TRBJ2-3,CASSYPGSDTQYF,TGTGCCAGCAGTTACCCAGGGTCAGATACGCAGTATTTT
TRBV4-3,-,few,TRBJ1-2,CASSQEARGYGYTF,TGCGCCAGCAGCCAAGAAGCCAGGGGTTATGGCTACACCTTC
TRBV5-4,-,-,TRBJ2-1,CASSQPGGDNEQFF,TGTGCCAGCAGCCAACCCGGGGGTGACAATGAGCAGTTCTTC
TRBV7-4,-,-,TRBJ1-2,CASSLTRHRANYGYTF,TGTGCCAGCAGCTTAACCCGACACCGAGCTAACTATGGCTACACCTTC
TRBV5-4,-,once,TRBJ1-1,CASSLVQLNTEAFF,TGTGCCAGCAGCTTGGTTCAGTTGAACACTGAAGCTTTCTTT
TRBV7-2,-,-,TRBJ1-1,CASSLVRGTEAFF,TGTGCCAGCAGCTTGGTTAGGGGTACTGAAGCTTTCTTT
TRBV7-2,-,-,TRBJ1-1,CASSLAGTLNTEAFF,TGTGCCAGCAGCTTGGCCGGGACGTTGAACACTGAAGCTTTCTTT
TRBV11-2,-,-,TRBJ1-1,CASSSRSTEAFF,TGTGCCAGCAGCTCCCGGAGCACTGAAGCTTTCTTT
TRBV28,-,-,TRBJ2-7,CASSLYSVRTVPLEQYF,TGTGCCAGCAGTTTATACTCGGTACGGACAGTCCCACTCGAGCAGTACTTC
TRBV6-5,-,-,TRBJ2-3,CASSNRVPSTDTQYF,TGTGCCAGCAGCAACCGGGTCCCTAGCACAGATACGCAGTATTTT
TRBV30,-,-,TRBJ2-2,CAWSGERHTGELFF,TGTGCCTGGAGTGGAGAGCGGCACACCGGGGAGCTGTTTTTT
TRBV5-1,TRBD1,-,TRBJ1-1,CASSPGQGNTEAFF,TGCGCCAGCAGCCCCGGACAGGGGAACACTGAAGCTTTCTTT
TRBV13,-,few,TRBJ2-2,CASSPPDSHNTGELFF,TGTGCCAGCAGCCCTCCGGACAGCCATAACACCGGGGAGCTGTTTTTT
TRBV6-5,TRBD1,-,TRBJ1-1,CASSYSRGRGTEAFF,TGTGCCAGCAGTTACTCCAGGGGGCGAGGTACTGAAGCTTTCTTT
TRBV10-3,-,-,TRBJ1-5,CAISEDRTGNQPQHF,TGTGCCATCAGTGAGGACAGAACCGGAAATCAGCCCCAGCATTTT
TRBV6-5,-,-,TRBJ1-2,CASSPARRGLYGYTF,TGTGCCAGCAGCCCTGCCCGCCGGGGCCTCTATGGCTACACCTTC
TRBV19,-,-,TRBJ1-1,CASSSSYTEAFF,TGTGCCAGTAGTTCCAGTTACACTGAAGCTTTCTTT
TRBV13,-,-,TRBJ2-1,CASSKYNPLGENNEQFF,TGTGCCAGCAGCAAATACAATCCACTAGGGGAGAACAATGAGCAGTTCTTC
TRBV7-6,TRBD2,-,TRBJ2-5,CASSSGLAGGTQYF,TGTGCCAGCAGCTCGGGACTAGCGGGGGGGACCCAGTACTTC
TRBV30,-,-,TRBJ1-1,CAWSVERSGVGAFF,TGTGCCTGGAGTGTAGAAAGGTCCGGGGTGGGAGCTTTCTTT
TRBV7-8,TRBD1,-,TRBJ2-5,CASSLGGQGQETQYF,TGTGCCAGCAGCTTAGGAGGACAGGGGCAAGAGACCCAGTACTTC
TRBV29-1,-,-,TRBJ1-1,CSVNGAGVGLNTEAFF,TGCAGCGTAAATGGGGCAGGGGTCGGTTTGAACACTGAAGCTTTCTTT
TRBV4-1,-,-,TRBJ1-1,CASSQVGVNTEAFF,TGCGCCAGCAGCCAAGTGGGGGTGAACACTGAAGCTTTCTTT
TRBV13,-,few,TRBJ2-2,CASSQGNRNTGELFF,TGTGCCAGCAGCCAAGGAAACAGGAACACCGGGGAGCTGTTTTTT
TRBV4-2,TRBD1,once,TRBJ1-5,CASSLDRGGMSNQPQHF,TGTGCCAGCAGCCTGGACAGGGGGGGAATGAGCAATCAGCCCCAGCATTTT
TRBV30,-,-,TRBJ1-5,CAWSRSGNQPQHF,TGTGCCTGGAGCCGGAGTGGCAATCAGCCCCAGCATTTT
TRBV5-4,TRBD1,-,TRBJ2-5,CASSLGQGLETQYF,TGTGCCAGCAGCTTGGGACAGGGGTTAGAGACCCAGTACTTC
TRBV4-3,-,-,TRBJ2-5,CASSRGLGEETQYF,TGCGCCAGCAGCCGAGGCCTAGGAGAAGAGACCCAGTACTTC
TRBV27,TRBD1,-,TRBJ1-1,CASSFRTGRNTEAFF,TGTGCCAGCAGTTTTAGGACAGGGCGAAACACTGAAGCTTTCTTT
TRBV4-1,TRBD1,-,TRBJ1-1,CASSQPPGQGATEAFF,TGCGCCAGCAGCCAACCTCCGGGACAGGGGGCCACTGAAGCTTTCTTT
TRBV5-4,-,-,TRBJ2-3,CASSLFVSKGMDTQYF,TGTGCCAGCAGCTTATTCGTGAGCAAGGGGATGGATACGCAGTATTTT
TRBV9,TRBD1,-,TRBJ2-2,CASSARQGVGTGELFF,TGTGCCAGCAGCGCTCGACAGGGCGTCGGCACCGGGGAGCTGTTTTTT
TRBV29-1,-,-,TRBJ2-4,CSVEKRGQAGDIQYF,TGCAGCGTTGAAAAGCGGGGACAGGCGGGGGACATTCAGTACTTC
TRBV6-1,-,-,TRBJ1-1,CASTRIMNTEAFF,TGTGCCAGCACGCGAATCATGAACACTGAAGCTTTCTTT
TRBV5-1,TRBD1,-,TRBJ1-2,CASSSTGTGVDYGYTF,TGCGCCAGCAGCTCGACCGGGACAGGGGTGGACTATGGCTACACCTTC
TRBV7-2,-,-,TRBJ1-2,CASSPGSGTNYGYTF,TGTGCCAGCAGCCCGGGCTCAGGTACTAACTATGGCTACACCTTC
TRBV6-4,-,-,TRBJ1-1,CASSVDFMNTEAFF,TGTGCCAGCAGTGTCGATTTCATGAACACTGAAGCTTTCTTT
TRBV9,-,-,TRBJ2-6,CASSVATQSNVLTF,TGTGCCAGCAGCGTAGCTACCCAGTCCAACGTCCTGACTTTC
TRBV18,-,-,TRBJ1-2,CASSPLRATGYGYTF,TGTGCCAGCTCACCCCTGCGAGCGACCGGATATGGCTACACCTTC
TRBV20-1,-,-,TRBJ2-7,CSATRLYEQYF,TGCAGTGCGACTCGTTTGTACGAGCAGTACTTC
TRBV5-1,-,-,TRBJ1-2,CASSLDQGPPYGCTF,TGCGCCAGCAGCTTAGACCAGGGACCCCCCTATGGCTGCACCTTC
TRBV28,TRBD1,-,TRBJ1-2,CASSPGTGRNYGYTF,TGTGCCAGCAGTCCTGGGACAGGACGCAACTATGGCTACACCTTC
TRBV6-4,-,-,TRBJ2-2,CASSEGEVTGELFF,TGTGCCAGCAGTGAGGGGGAGGTCACCGGGGAGCTGTTTTTT
TRBV5-1,-,-,TRBJ2-7,CASSSAYEQYF,TGCGCCAGCAGCTCAGCCTACGAGCAGTACTTC